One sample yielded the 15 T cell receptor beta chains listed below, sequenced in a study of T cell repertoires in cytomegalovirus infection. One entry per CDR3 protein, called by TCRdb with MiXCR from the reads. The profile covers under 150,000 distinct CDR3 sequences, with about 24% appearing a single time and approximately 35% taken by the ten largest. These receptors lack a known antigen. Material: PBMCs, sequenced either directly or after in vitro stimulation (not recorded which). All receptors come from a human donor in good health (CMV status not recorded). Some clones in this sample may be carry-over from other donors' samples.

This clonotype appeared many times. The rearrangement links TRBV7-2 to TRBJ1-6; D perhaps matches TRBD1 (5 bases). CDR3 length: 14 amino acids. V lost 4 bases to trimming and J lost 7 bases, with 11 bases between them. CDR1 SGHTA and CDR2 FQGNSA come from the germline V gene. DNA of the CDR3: TGTGCCAGCAGCTCGGGACGGAACAATTCACCCCTCCACTTT. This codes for CASSSGRNNSPLHF. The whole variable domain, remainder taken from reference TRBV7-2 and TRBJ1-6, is GAGVSQSPSNKVTEKGKDVELRCDPISGHTALYWYRQSLGQGLEFLIYFQGNSAPDKSGLPSDRFSAERTGGSVSTLTIQRTQQEDSAVYLCASSSGRNNSPLHFGNGTRLTVT.

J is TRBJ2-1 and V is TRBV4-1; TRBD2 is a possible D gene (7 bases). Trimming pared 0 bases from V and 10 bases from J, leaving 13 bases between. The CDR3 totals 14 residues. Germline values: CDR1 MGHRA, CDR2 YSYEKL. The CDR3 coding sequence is TGCGCCAGCAGCCAAGAGGGGGGGCTACGGGAGCAGTTCTTC. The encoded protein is CASSQEGGLREQFF.

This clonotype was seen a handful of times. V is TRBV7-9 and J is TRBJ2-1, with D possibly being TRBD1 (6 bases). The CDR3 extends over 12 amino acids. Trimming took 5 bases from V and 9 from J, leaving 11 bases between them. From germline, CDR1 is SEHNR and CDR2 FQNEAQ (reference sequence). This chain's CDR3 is CASSRRGSEQFF. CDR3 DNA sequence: TGTGCCAGCAGCCGCAGGGGTAGTGAGCAGTTCTTC. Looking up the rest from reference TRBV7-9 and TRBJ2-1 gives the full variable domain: DTGVSQNPRHKITKRGQNVTFRCDPISEHNRLYWYRQTLGQGPEFLTYFQNEAQLEKSRLLSDRFSAERPKGSFSTLEIQRTEQGDSAMYLCASSRRGSEQFFGPGTRLTVL.

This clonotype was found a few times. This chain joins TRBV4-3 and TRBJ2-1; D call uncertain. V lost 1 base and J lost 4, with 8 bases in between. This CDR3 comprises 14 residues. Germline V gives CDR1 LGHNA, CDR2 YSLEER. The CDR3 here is CASSQGRWYNEQFF. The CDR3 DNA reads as TGCGCCAGCAGCCAAGGGCGTTGGTACAATGAGCAGTTCTTC.

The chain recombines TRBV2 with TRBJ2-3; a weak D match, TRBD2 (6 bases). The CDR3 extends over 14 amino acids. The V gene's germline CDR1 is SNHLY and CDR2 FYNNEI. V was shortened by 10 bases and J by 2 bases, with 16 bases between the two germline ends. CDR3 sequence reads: CAKPGLYFTDTQYF. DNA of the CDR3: TGTGCCAAACCGGGACTTTACTTCACAGATACGCAGTATTTT.

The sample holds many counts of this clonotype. CDR3 nucleotides: TGTGCCAGCAGTTTAAAAGCGGGTGCAGATACGCAGTATTTT. Its protein product is CASSLKAGADTQYF. This sequence joins TRBV27 and TRBJ2-3; D might be TRBD2 (6 bases). Germline-derived CDR1 and CDR2 are MNHEY and SMNVEV (reference sequence). Trimming took off 2 bases at V and 4 bases at J, with 10 bases between the two ends. The length of the CDR3 is 14 residues.

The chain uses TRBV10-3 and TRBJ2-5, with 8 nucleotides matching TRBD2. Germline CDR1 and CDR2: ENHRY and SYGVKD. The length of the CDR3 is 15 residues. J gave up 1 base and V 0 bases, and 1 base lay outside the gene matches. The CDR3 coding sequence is TGTGCCATCAGTGAGTCAACTAGCGGCCAAGAGACCCAGTACTTC. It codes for CAISESTSGQETQYF.

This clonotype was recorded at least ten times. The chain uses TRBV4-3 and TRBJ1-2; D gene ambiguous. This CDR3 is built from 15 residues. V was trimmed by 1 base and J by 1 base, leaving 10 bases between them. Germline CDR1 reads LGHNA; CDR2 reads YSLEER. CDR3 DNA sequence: TGCGCCAGCAGCCAAGTGGGGAGTCTTAACTATGGCTACACCTTC. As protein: CASSQVGSLNYGYTF.

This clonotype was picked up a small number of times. The CDR3 DNA is TGCGCCAGCAGCTATCTCTTTGGGGTCGTCCGCAATGAGCAGTTCTTC. It yields the protein CASSYLFGVVRNEQFF. V is TRBV4-1 and J is TRBJ2-1; D remains unclear. The CDR3 is 16 amino acids. Germline loops: CDR1 MGHRA, CDR2 YSYEKL. Trimming shortened V by 5 bases and J by 6 bases, and 20 bases separated the two germline ends.

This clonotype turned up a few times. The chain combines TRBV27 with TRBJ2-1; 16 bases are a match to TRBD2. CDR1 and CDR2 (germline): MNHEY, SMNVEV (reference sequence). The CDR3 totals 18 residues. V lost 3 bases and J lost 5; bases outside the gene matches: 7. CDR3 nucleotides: TGTGCCAGCAGTTTGGTAGGGACTAGCGGGGGGGGAGACAATGAGCAGTTCTTC. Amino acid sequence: CASSLVGTSGGGDNEQFF.

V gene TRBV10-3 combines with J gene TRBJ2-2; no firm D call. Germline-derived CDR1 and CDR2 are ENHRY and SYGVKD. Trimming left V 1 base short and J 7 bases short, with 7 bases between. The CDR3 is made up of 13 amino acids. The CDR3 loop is CAISELSLGELFF. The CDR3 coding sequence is TGTGCCATCAGTGAGTTGTCCCTCGGGGAGCTGTTTTTT.

The chain's CDR3 is CASSPGGGRGYNEQFF. CDR3 sequence (DNA): TGTGCCAGCAGCCCAGGGGGGGGACGTGGCTACAATGAGCAGTTCTTC. This chain connects TRBV7-2 to TRBJ2-1; either TRBD1 or TRBD2 may supply D (7 bases each). From germline, CDR1 is SGHTA and CDR2 FQGNSA. CDR3 length: 16 residues. Deletions cut 5 bases from V and 3 bases from J, with 17 bases between.

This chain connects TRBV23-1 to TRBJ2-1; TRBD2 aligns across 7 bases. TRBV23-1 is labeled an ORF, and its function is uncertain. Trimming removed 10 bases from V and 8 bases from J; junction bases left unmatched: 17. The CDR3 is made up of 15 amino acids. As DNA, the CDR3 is TGCGCCACCAATACCGGGACTACTGTCCCCCATGAGCAGTTCTTC. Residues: CATNTGTTVPHEQFF.

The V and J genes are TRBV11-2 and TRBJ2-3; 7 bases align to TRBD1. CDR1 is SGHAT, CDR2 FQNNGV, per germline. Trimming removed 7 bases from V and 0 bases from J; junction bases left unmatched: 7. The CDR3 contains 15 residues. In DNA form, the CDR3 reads TGTGCCAGCAATAAGGGGGACAGTAGCACAGATACGCAGTATTTT. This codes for CASNKGDSSTDTQYF.

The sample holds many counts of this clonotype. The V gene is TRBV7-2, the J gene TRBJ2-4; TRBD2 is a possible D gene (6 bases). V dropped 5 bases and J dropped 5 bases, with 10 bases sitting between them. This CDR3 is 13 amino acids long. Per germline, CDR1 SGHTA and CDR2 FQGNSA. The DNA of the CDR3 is TGTGCCAGCAGCCTGGGACTCGAAAACATTCAGTACTTC. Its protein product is CASSLGLENIQYF.